The 11 T cell receptor beta chains listed next were all sequenced from one sample in a study of T-cell memory formation after mild COVID-19. TCRdb recomputed calls from the 5' RACE reads with MiXCR, one row per CDR3 protein. The sample holds some 300,000 distinct CDR3 sequences, approximately 20% seen once. Sequencing was performed on PBMCs or a T cell subset sorted from them (not recorded which). These receptors all stem from a man between 18 and 35 years old who had mild COVID-19 (a few samples of this study predate the infection). Cell type and time point are not known.

In this sample, this clonotype turned up a few times. J is TRBJ2-2 and V is TRBV25-1; 8 bases line up with TRBD2. This CDR3 is built from 16 residues. The V segment lost 3 bases and the J segment 5 bases; nucleotides outside the gene matches: 8. Germline V gene lookup returns CDR1 MGHDK and CDR2 SYGVNS. This CDR3 is CASSDSVSGATGELFF. The CDR3 bases are TGTGCCAGCAGTGATAGCGTTAGCGGGGCAACCGGGGAGCTGTTTTTT.

The sample holds many counts of this clonotype. The genes are TRBV7-3 and TRBJ2-3, with 8 bases aligning to TRBD2. Germline-derived CDR1 and CDR2 are SGHTA and FQGTGA. The CDR3 is 13 residues long. With 5 bases clipped from V and 11 bases from J, the junction kept 9 bases outside the gene matches. DNA for the CDR3: TGTGCCAGCAGCCCCCGCCGGGGGGGGGGGCAGTATTTT. It encodes CASSPRRGGGQYF.

This clonotype was counted only a few times. The genes are TRBV4-3 and TRBJ1-2; no definite D call. V was cut by 4 bases and J by 0 bases, with 18 bases left in between. Germline V gene sequence: CDR1 LGHNA, CDR2 YSLEER. There are 17 residues in the CDR3. CDR3 sequence (DNA): TGCGCCAGCAGCCTTGAGTTAGGAAGCAAACCTAACTATGGCTACACCTTC. Protein product: CASSLELGSKPNYGYTF.

V usage is TRBV12-3 or TRBV12-4 and J usage is TRBJ2-1, with D perhaps matching TRBD1 or TRBD2 (5 bases each). V gave up 6 bases and J gave up 8 bases, with 14 bases separating them. The CDR3 sequence is 13 residues long. The CDR3 spells CASSGESQDEQFF. CDR3 bases: TGTGCCAGCAGCGGGGAATCACAGGATGAGCAGTTCTTC.

This clonotype has more than one count but fewer than ten. The gene calls are TRBV7-2 and TRBJ2-1, with 8 bases identical to TRBD2. The CDR3 spans 16 residues. Germline V gene sequence: CDR1 SGHTA, CDR2 FQGNSA. Trimming removed 8 bases from V and 2 bases from J; junction bases left unmatched: 11. The CDR3 nucleotides are TGTGCCAGCCACGACCCCCCTAGCGGGCCCTACAATGAGCAGTTCTTC. Translating gives CASHDPPSGPYNEQFF.

This clonotype was recorded a few times. This rearrangement joins TRBV5-1 to TRBJ1-6; D gene unclear. The CDR3 contains 15 residues. The V gene lost 0 bases and the J gene lost 3 bases, with 7 bases spanning the gap. Germline assignment: CDR1 SGHRS and CDR2 YFSETQ. CDR3 DNA: TGCGCCAGCAGCTTGGAACAATACTATAATTCACCCCTCCACTTT. It encodes CASSLEQYYNSPLHF.

The rearrangement joins TRBV5-1 to TRBJ2-1; D remains ambiguous. The CDR3 covers 15 residues. V shed 4 bases and J shed 7 bases, with 18 bases lying between them. From germline, CDR1 is SGHRS and CDR2 YFSETQ. The CDR3 bases are TGCGCCAGCAGCGCGGCGGACGACCGGTGGAATGAGCAGTTCTTC. As protein: CASSAADDRWNEQFF.

This clonotype has a count of ten or more. The chain couples TRBV5-6 to TRBJ2-3; no reliable D call. The V end was cut by 2 bases, the J end by 5 bases, with 9 bases between. Germline CDR1 and CDR2: SGHDT and YYEEEE. The length of the CDR3 is 13 residues. CDR3 in DNA: TGTGCCAGCAGCTTAGGCGCGGTAGATACGCAGTATTTT. It yields the protein CASSLGAVDTQYF.

Only a few counts were recorded for this clonotype. The chain recombines TRBV3-1 with TRBJ1-2; D is ambiguous. The V end was cut by 1 base, the J end by 8 bases, with 11 bases between. This CDR3 comprises 13 residues. CDR1 LGHDT and CDR2 YNNKEL come from the germline V gene (reference sequence). CDR3: CASSQVGSEGYTF. CDR3 sequence (DNA): TGTGCCAGCAGCCAAGTTGGTTCGGAGGGCTACACCTTC. Full variable domain (missing parts from reference TRBV3-1 and TRBJ1-2): DTAVSQTPKYLVTQMGNDKSIKCEQNLGHDTMYWYKQDSKKFLKIMFSYNNKELIINETVPNRFSPKSPDKAHLNLHINSLELGDSAVYFCASSQVGSEGYTFGSGTRLTVV.

This clonotype was found once. The chain uses TRBV6-1 and TRBJ2-3, with a possible D match to TRBD2 (6 bases). Germline CDR1 and CDR2: MNHNS and SASEGT. V lost 4 bases and J lost 0, with 17 bases in between. There are 17 residues in the CDR3. This chain's CDR3 is CASSVLRGPTSTDTQYF. Here the CDR3 DNA reads TGTGCCAGCAGTGTATTGCGGGGTCCGACTAGCACAGATACGCAGTATTTT.

In its sample, this clonotype was seen a few times. J is TRBJ2-7 and V is TRBV24-1; 7 bases are shared with TRBD2. CDR1 and CDR2 (germline): KGHDR, SFDVKD. J gave up 0 bases and V 0 bases, and 4 bases lay outside the gene matches. CDR3 size: 16 residues. For the CDR3, the DNA is TGTGCCACCAGTGATTTGGAGCGGGGTAGCTCCTACGAGCAGTACGTC. As protein: CATSDLERGSSYEQYV.